This T cell receptor (beta chain) was captured by sequencing in a study of blood T cell repertoires in COVID-19 (dated by TCRdb to 2018 to 2021). Background on the whole study: Collaborator samples came from the United States, Italy and Spain and covered acute and convalescent phases of COVID-19. Where available, HLA class I and class II types were taken from metadata supplied by the sample provider and were not determined by assay-based typing. The prospective study material was composed of cDNA or gDNA derived from T cells, B-cell-depleted T cells, or PBMCs. Samples came from the ongoing ImmuneRACE study (first 160 participants) plus 1,254 subjects from 6 global collaborators. The repertoires were made available in a free public database intended to serve as a resource for research on the immune response to SARS-CoV-2. Sample metadata almost always included a de-identified subject ID, COVID-19 status, age in years and sex. Deeply sampled blood TCRbeta repertoires from subjects exposed to, actively infected with, or recovered from COVID-19 were included in the dataset. On the study overall, not on this receptor specifically: The amount of clinical and demographic metadata varied by source and participant and was provided uncurated.

Comment on this clone: Its antigen is still unknown. Base qualities were left out, and no much larger clone turns up one base away.

Each collaborating institution followed its own protocols to collect whole blood in K2EDTA tubes. For TCRbeta analysis, collaborators shipped samples as frozen whole blood, isolated PBMCs, or DNA extracted from either of those sample types. The immunoSEQ Assay, a bias-controlled multiplex PCR, was used to amplify TCRbeta CDR3 regions from genomic DNA. The authors' pipeline ran thus. Nucleated cell counts per sample were estimated from amplification of reference gene primers within the assay. Sequence reads were collapsed and filtered to measure the absolute abundance of every unique TCRbeta CDR3 rearrangement. For each sample, productive Simpson clonality was calculated as the square root of Simpson's diversity index across productive rearrangements. TCRdb carries this immuneACCESS record with in-frame sequences only. Its versions omit some clonotypes, under half of them owing to an unresolved V gene in the studies checked, with the rest unexplained. That table gives V, J and clone size, and the DNA gave D and trimming. The sample table holds under 350,000 clones, of which around 85% were seen once. The ten largest clones capture 7.2% of the sample.

There are 13 amino acids in the CDR3, from cysteine to phenylalanine inclusive. CDR3 DNA only is kept here, 39 bases in frame from base 1. The V end loses 5 bases and the J end loses 3 bases, and a stretch of 11 bases separates them. CDR1 SGHDN and CDR2 FVKESK were looked up in the germline V gene. What was sequenced was peripheral blood. Rearrangement joined TRBV14 to TRBJ2-7, with TRBD1 perhaps the D gene, on 5 matching bases. The TCR comes from a human donor in a cohort sampled during active COVID-19. CDR3 region: CASSNVDSYEQYF. The DNA sequence is given as TGTGCCAGCAGCAATGTTGACAGCTACGAGCAGTACTTC.